These T cell receptor beta chains were read from a single sample in a study of T cell responses to AZD1222 COVID-19 vaccine. This table comes from immunoSEQ multiplex PCR, and its TCRdb copy is limited to in-frame clones, with some not included. This table holds 120,000 or so clones, roughly 87% found once. Sample: peripheral blood, taken on day 0 of AZD1222 vaccination. The receptors come from an adult in good health. Each CDR3 is given with its conserved first and last residue. Each record gives: CDR3 protein, CDR3 DNA, V gene, clone size, D gene, J gene. The D gene is left open where the match is weak. Some rows have no size entry. The others give once, few or many, or a class for an expanded clone.

CASRERGLNTGELFF,TGTGCCAGCAGGGAGCGGGGGCTAAACACCGGGGAGCTGTTTTTT,TRBV3-1/TRBV3-2,-,TRBD2,TRBJ2-2
CASSFDRSYEQYF,TGTGCCAGCAGCTTCGACAGGTCCTACGAGCAGTACTTC,TRBV7-8,-,-,TRBJ2-7
CASSREGVLGYTF,TGTGCCAGCAGCAGGGAAGGGGTGTTAGGCTACACCTTC,TRBV2,-,-,TRBJ1-2
CASSFASMAQYF,TGTGCCAGCAGTTTCGCTAGCATGGCCCAGTACTTC,TRBV28,-,-,TRBJ2-5
CASSASRWGETQYF,TGTGCCAGCAGTGCATCCCGGTGGGGGGAGACCCAGTACTTC,TRBV2,-,-,TRBJ2-5
CASSFRAQGIMNTEAFF,TGCGCCAGCAGCTTTAGAGCACAGGGCATCATGAACACTGAAGCTTTCTTT,TRBV5-1,-,-,TRBJ1-1
CASSLTGQVGELFF,TGTGCCAGCAGCCTAACAGGGCAAGTCGGGGAGCTGTTTTTT,TRBV27,-,-,TRBJ2-2
CAIQGGTNTGELFF,TGTGCCATCCAGGGAGGAACGAACACCGGGGAGCTGTTTTTT,TRBV28,-,-,TRBJ2-2
CASSQDVRGNEQYF,TGTGCCAGCAGCCAAGATGTCAGGGGAAACGAGCAGTACTTC,TRBV3-1/TRBV3-2,-,-,TRBJ2-7
CASSPLGLGQPQHF,TGTGCCAGCTCACCATTGGGGTTGGGTCAGCCCCAGCATTTT,TRBV18,once,-,TRBJ1-5
CASSSGQGEHQPQHF,TGTGCCAGCAGTTCGGGACAGGGGGAACATCAGCCCCAGCATTTT,TRBV28,-,TRBD1,TRBJ1-5
CASNEKNNPPYEQYF,TGTGCCAGCAATGAAAAAAACAACCCACCCTACGAGCAGTACTTC,TRBV7-2,few,-,TRBJ2-7
CAWSWAWGNTEAFF,TGTGCCTGGAGTTGGGCGTGGGGGAACACTGAAGCTTTCTTT,TRBV30,-,-,TRBJ1-1
CASSLSWTAGNTIYF,TGTGCCAGCAGTTTATCATGGACGGCTGGAAACACCATATATTTT,TRBV27,-,-,TRBJ1-3
CASSLPYGETGGRNEQFF,TGTGCCAGCAGCTTACCATACGGGGAAACGGGAGGACGCAATGAGCAGTTCTTC,TRBV7-3,-,TRBD2,TRBJ2-1
CASSAPLGGSSYEQYF,TGTGCCAGCAGCGCCCCCCTCGGGGGTAGCTCCTACGAGCAGTACTTC,TRBV9,-,-,TRBJ2-7
CATLDRGYNEQFF,TGTGCCACCCTGGACAGGGGGTACAATGAGCAGTTCTTC,TRBV3-1/TRBV3-2,-,TRBD1,TRBJ2-1
CASSLVLAGGRNEQFF,TGTGCCAGCAGCTTAGTCTTAGCGGGGGGTAGGAATGAGCAGTTCTTC,TRBV7-2,-,TRBD2,TRBJ2-1
CASSTNPISTNEKLFF,TGCGCCAGCAGCACGAACCCGATTTCAACTAATGAAAAACTGTTTTTT,TRBV5-1,-,-,TRBJ1-4
CASSLGPSNSPLHF,TGTGCCAGCAGTTTAGGACCGTCTAATTCACCCCTCCACTTT,TRBV3-1/TRBV3-2,once,-,TRBJ1-6
CASSSGRGWSYEQYF,TGTGCCAGCAGCTCCGGGAGGGGTTGGTCCTACGAGCAGTACTTC,TRBV7-2,-,TRBD2,TRBJ2-7
CASSLEGGITDTQYF,TGTGCCAGCAGCTTAGAAGGGGGCATCACAGATACGCAGTATTTT,TRBV7-3,-,TRBD1,TRBJ2-3
CSVGGGSVFYEQYF,TGCAGCGTTGGGGGAGGTTCAGTCTTCTACGAGCAGTACTTC,TRBV29-1,few,-,TRBJ2-7
CASSLLGPGAIKEKLFF,TGCGCCAGCAGCCTCCTCGGACCCGGGGCAATTAAGGAAAAACTGTTTTTT,TRBV4-1,-,-,TRBJ1-4
CASRGGQGNNEQFF,TGCGCCAGCCGGGGGGGACAGGGAAACAATGAGCAGTTCTTC,TRBV10-2,-,-,TRBJ2-1
CAWMVPSGNTIYF,TGTGCCTGGATGGTCCCATCTGGAAACACCATATATTTT,TRBV30,-,-,TRBJ1-3
CATSDAGTSLHEQYF,TGTGCCACCAGTGATGCCGGGACTAGCCTTCACGAGCAGTACTTC,TRBV24-1,-,TRBD2,TRBJ2-7
CASSYFLPTDTQYF,TGTGCCAGCAGTTACTTCCTCCCCACAGATACGCAGTATTTT,TRBV6-2/TRBV6-3,-,-,TRBJ2-3
CASSIWGVYNEQFF,TGTGCCAGTAGTATATGGGGGGTTTACAATGAGCAGTTCTTC,TRBV19,-,-,TRBJ2-1
CASSSERDLPGELFF,TGCGCCAGCAGCTCCGAGCGGGATCTCCCCGGGGAGCTGTTTTTT,TRBV5-1,-,TRBD2,TRBJ2-2
CASSLGTLYEQYF,TGTGCCAGCAGCCTCGGGACGCTCTACGAGCAGTACTTC,TRBV6-5,once,-,TRBJ2-7
CASSYELRGSYEQYF,TGTGCCAGCAGTTATGAACTGCGGGGGTCCTACGAGCAGTACTTC,TRBV6-5,-,TRBD2,TRBJ2-7
CASSQDFNSFYGYTF,TGTGCCAGCAGCCAAGATTTTAACAGCTTCTATGGCTACACCTTC,TRBV14,-,-,TRBJ1-2
CASGTSGGPAYEQYF,TGTGCCAGCGGGACTAGCGGGGGCCCAGCCTACGAGCAGTACTTC,TRBV2,-,TRBD2,TRBJ2-7
CASSLWTSGGFKNIQYF,TGTGCCAGCAGCTTGTGGACTAGCGGGGGGTTCAAAAACATTCAGTACTTC,TRBV5-6,-,TRBD2,TRBJ2-4